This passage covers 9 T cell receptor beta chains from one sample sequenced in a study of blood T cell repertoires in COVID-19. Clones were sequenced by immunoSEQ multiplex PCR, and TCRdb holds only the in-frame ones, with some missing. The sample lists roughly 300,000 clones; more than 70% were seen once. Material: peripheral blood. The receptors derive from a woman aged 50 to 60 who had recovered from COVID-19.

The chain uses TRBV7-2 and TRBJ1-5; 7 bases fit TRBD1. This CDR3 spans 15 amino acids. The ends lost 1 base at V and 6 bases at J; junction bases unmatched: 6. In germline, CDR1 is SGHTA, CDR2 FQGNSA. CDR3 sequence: CASSLEGAGTQPQHF. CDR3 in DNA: TGTGCCAGCAGCTTAGAGGGGGCAGGCACTCAGCCCCAGCATTTT.

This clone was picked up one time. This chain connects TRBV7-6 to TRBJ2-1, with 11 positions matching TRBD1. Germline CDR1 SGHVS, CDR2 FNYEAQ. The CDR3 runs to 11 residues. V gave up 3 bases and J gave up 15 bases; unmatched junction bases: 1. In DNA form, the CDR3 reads TGTGCCAGCAGCTTGGGACAGGGGGGGTTCTTC. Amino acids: CASSLGQGGFF. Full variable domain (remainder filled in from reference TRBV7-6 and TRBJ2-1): GAGVSQSPRYKVTKRGQDVALRCDPISGHVSLYWYRQALGQGPEFLTYFNYEAQQDKSGLPNDRFSAERPEGSISTLTIQRTEQRDSAMYRCASSLGQGGFFGPGTRLTVL.

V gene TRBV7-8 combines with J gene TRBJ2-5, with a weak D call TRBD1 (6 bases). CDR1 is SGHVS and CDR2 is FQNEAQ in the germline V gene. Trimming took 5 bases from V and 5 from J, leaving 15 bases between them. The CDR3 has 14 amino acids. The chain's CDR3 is CASSAPGQGETQYF. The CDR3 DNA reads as TGTGCCAGCAGCGCACCTGGGCAGGGGGAGACCCAGTACTTC.

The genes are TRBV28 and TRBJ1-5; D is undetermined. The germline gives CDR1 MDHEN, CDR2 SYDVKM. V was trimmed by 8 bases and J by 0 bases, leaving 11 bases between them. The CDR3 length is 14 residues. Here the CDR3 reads CASYSGYSNQPQHF. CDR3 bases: TGTGCCAGCTATTCGGGGTATAGCAATCAGCCCCAGCATTTT. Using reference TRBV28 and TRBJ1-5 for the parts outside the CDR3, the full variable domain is DVKVTQSSRYLVKRTGEKVFLECVQDMDHENMFWYRQDPGLGLRLIYFSYDVKMKEKGDIPEGYSVSREKKERFSLILESASTNQTSMYLCASYSGYSNQPQHFGDGTRLSIL.

The CDR3 sequence: CASGGGVISTDTQYF. CDR3 bases: TGTGCTAGTGGCGGGGGGGTTATCAGCACAGATACGCAGTATTTT. The rearrangement uses TRBV12-5 and TRBJ2-3; 8 nucleotides align to TRBD2. The CDR3 has 15 amino acids. The junction had 5 bases not matched to a gene; V was cut back by 6 bases and J by 0 bases. The germline V gene encodes CDR1 LGHNT and CDR2 FRNRAP.

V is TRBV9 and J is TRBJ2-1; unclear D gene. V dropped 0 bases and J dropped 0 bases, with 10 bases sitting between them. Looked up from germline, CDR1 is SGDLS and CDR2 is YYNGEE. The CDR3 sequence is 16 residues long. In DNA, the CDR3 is TGTGCCAGCAGCGTAGATCCCGCGAGCTCCTACAATGAGCAGTTCTTC. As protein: CASSVDPASSYNEQFF.

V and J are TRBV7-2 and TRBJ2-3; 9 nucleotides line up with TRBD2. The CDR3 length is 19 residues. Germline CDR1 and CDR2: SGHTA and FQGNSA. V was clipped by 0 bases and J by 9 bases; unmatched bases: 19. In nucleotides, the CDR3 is TGTGCCAGCAGCTTAGCCTCCCTTTATAGCGGGGGCGGGGCCGTCACGCAGTATTTT. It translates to CASSLASLYSGGGAVTQYF.

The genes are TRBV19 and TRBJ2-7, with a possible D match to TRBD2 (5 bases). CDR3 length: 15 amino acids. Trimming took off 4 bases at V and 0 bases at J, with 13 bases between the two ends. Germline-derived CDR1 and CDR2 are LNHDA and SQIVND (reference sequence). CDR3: CASSSPRAGSYEQYF. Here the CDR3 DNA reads TGTGCCAGTAGTAGCCCGCGGGCCGGCTCCTACGAGCAGTACTTC. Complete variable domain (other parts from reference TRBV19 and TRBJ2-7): DGGITQSPKYLFRKEGQNVTLSCEQNLNHDAMYWYRQDPGQGLRLIYYSQIVNDFQKGDIAEGYSVSREKKESFPLTVTSAQKNPTAFYLCASSSPRAGSYEQYFGPGTRLTVT.

The CDR3 coding sequence is TGTGCCAGCAGCCATTCGACCCAGTACTTC. Translation gives CASSHSTQYF. V gene TRBV7-9 combines with J gene TRBJ2-5, with unresolved D. Germline V gives CDR1 SEHNR, CDR2 FQNEAQ (reference sequence). V was shortened by 5 bases and J by 7 bases, with 5 bases between the two germline ends. The CDR3 has 10 amino acids. The whole variable domain, filled in from reference TRBV7-9 and TRBJ2-5, reads DTGVSQNPRHKITKRGQNVTFRCDPISEHNRLYWYRQTLGQGPEFLTYFQNEAQLEKSRLLSDRFSAERPKGSFSTLEIQRTEQGDSAMYLCASSHSTQYFGPGTRLLVL.